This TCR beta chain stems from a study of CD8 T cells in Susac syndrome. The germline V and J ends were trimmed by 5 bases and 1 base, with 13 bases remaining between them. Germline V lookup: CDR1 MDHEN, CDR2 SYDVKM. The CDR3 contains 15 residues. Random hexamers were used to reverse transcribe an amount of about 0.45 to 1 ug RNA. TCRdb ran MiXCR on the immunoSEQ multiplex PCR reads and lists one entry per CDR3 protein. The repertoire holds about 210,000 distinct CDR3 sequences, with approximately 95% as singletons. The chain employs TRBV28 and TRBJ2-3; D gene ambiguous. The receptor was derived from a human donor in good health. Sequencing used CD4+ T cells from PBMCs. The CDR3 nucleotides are TGTGCCAGCAGTCCCTCGAACCCCCGCACAGATACGCAGTATTTT. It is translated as CASSPSNPRTDTQYF.